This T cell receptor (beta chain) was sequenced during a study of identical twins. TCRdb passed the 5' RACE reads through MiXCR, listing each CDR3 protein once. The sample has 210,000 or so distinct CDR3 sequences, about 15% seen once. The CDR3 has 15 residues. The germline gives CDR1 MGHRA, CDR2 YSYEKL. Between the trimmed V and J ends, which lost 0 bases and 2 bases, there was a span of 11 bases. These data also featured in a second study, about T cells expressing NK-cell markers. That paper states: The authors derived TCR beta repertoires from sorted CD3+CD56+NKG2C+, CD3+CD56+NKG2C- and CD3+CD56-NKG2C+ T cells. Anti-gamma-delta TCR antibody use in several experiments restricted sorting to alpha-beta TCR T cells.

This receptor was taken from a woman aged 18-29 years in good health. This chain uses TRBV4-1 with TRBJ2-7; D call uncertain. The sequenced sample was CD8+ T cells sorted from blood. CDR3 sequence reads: CASSQELARAYEQYF. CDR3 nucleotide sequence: TGCGCCAGCAGCCAAGAATTGGCCAGAGCCTACGAGCAGTACTTC.